This T cell receptor (beta chain) is drawn from a study of CD8 T cells in Susac syndrome. The germline CDR1 and CDR2 sequences are SEHNR and FQNEAQ (reference sequence). V was shortened by 5 bases and J by 3 bases, with 14 bases between the two germline ends. The CDR3 runs 15 residues. The authors sequenced TCR beta from blood CD8+ and CD4+ T cells. TEMRA cells were FACS-enriched, and CD8+ and CD4+ T cells were isolated negatively. Roughly 0.45 to 1 ug RNA was reverse transcribed with random hexamers. The immunoSEQ assay covered 54 Vbeta and 13 Jbeta segments for CDR3. TCRdb ran MiXCR on the immunoSEQ multiplex PCR reads and lists one entry per CDR3 protein. Of over 150,000 distinct CDR3 sequences listed, roughly 96% are singletons.

Sequenced input: CD4+ T cells from PBMCs. The rearrangement joins TRBV7-9 to TRBJ2-1; perhaps TRBD2 as D (5 bases). This TCR came from a human donor with multiple sclerosis. Here the CDR3 DNA reads TGTGCCAGCAGCACGGGATTCACCGTCTACAATGAGCAGTTCTTC. Residues: CASSTGFTVYNEQFF.